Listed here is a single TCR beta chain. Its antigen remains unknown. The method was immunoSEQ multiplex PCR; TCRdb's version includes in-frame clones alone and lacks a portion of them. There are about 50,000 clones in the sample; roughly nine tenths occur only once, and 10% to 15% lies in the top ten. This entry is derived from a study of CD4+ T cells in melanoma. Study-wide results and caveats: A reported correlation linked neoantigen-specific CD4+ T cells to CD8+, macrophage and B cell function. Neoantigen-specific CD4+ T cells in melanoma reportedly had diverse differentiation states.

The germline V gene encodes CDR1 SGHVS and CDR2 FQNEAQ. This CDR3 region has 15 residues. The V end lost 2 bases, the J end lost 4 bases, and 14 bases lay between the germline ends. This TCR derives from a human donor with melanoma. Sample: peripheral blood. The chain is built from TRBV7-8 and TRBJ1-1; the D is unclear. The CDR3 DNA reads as TGTGCCAGCAGCTTATTGAGAGAGGGAGGCACTGAAGCTTTCTTT. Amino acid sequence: CASSLLREGGTEAFF.